Reported below is one T cell receptor beta chain. The sample is drawn from a study of control samples from healthy donors and cancer patients. Trimming pared 10 bases from V and 2 bases from J, leaving 12 bases between. CDR3 length equals 13 residues. Germline-derived CDR1 and CDR2 are MNHEY and SVGAGI. TCRdb's table, derived via immunoSEQ multiplex PCR, lists solely in-frame clones and lacks some. The sample contains about 75,000 clones, 85% to 95% of which appear only once. Sample: blood. This sequence was found in a woman in her thirties or forties in good health. The chain has TRBV6-5 and TRBJ1-3; D might be TRBD1 (6 bases). CDR3: CAISRGTGNTIYF. For the CDR3, the DNA is TGTGCCATCTCCAGGGGTACTGGAAACACCATATATTTT.